The clone carrying this T cell receptor beta chain appeared a few times. Its specificity is not known. These data come from a study of T-cell memory formation after mild COVID-19. TCRalpha and TCRbeta libraries used 5'RACE with constant-segment primers and UMIs. TCRdb reprocessed the 5' RACE reads with MiXCR, giving one entry per CDR3 protein. This sample yields about 560,000 distinct CDR3 sequences, of which roughly a fifth are seen a single time; 8.4% belongs to the top ten. Study-level points and caveats: Pre-infection memory carried some responding clones, suggesting that cross-reactive memory joined. Mainly CM and EM harbored the contracting CD4+ clones; mainly EMRA harbored the CD8+ ones.

Germline V lookup: CDR1 MNHNS, CDR2 SASEGT. The CDR3 length is 15 residues. V lost 6 bases to trimming and J lost 4 bases; unmatched junction nucleotides: 9. Sequencing was performed on PBMCs or a T cell subset sorted from them (not recorded which). The sequence was obtained from an adult woman who had mild COVID-19 (a few samples of this study predate the infection). Cell type and time point are not known. The chain is built from TRBV6-1 and TRBJ2-5; 9 positions match TRBD1. The chain's CDR3 is CASSTQGARGETQYF. The CDR3 DNA reads TGTGCCAGCAGCACACAGGGGGCAAGAGGAGAGACCCAGTACTTC.